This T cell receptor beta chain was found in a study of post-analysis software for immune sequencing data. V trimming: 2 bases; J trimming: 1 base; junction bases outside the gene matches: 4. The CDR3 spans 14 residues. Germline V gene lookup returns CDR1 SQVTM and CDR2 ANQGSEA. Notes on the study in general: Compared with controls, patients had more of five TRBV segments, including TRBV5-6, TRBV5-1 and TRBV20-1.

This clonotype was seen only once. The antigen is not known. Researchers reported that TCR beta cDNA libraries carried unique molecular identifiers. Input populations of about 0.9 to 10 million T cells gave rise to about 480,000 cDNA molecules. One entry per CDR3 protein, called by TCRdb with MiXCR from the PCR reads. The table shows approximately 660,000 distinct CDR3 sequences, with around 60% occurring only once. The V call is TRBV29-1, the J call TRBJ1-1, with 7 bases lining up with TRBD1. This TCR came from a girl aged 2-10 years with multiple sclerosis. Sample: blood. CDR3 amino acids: CSVEPDRANTEAFF. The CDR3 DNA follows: TGCAGCGTTGAACCCGACAGGGCGAACACTGAAGCTTTCTTT.